This TCR beta chain was recorded in a study of T cells in Graves' hyperthyroidism and ophthalmopathy. The PBMCs were taken from roughly 10 ml of fresh peripheral blood. This clonotype was seen at least ten times. Its specificity is unknown. Study results and limitations: In simple terms, a model built on 13 V-J features told ophthalmopathy apart from stable hyperthyroidism.

Template material for amplifying TCR beta CDR3 regions consisted of RNA transcripts. HTBI primers were used for first-round RT-PCR of the TCR CDR3. From the multiplex PCR reads, TCRdb called clonotypes with MiXCR, one entry per CDR3 protein. In the table there are 500,000 to 800,000 distinct CDR3 sequences, roughly 15% of which are singletons. The length of the CDR3 is 15 residues. Trimming shortened V by 3 bases and J by 3 bases, and 15 bases separated the two germline ends. Germline CDR1 reads MDHEN; CDR2 reads SYDVKM. Source material: blood. This chain links TRBV28 with TRBJ2-7, with D unclear. The sequence came from a woman aged 45-59 years with Graves' ophthalmopathy. The CDR3 protein is CASSFDQNRDYEQYF. The CDR3 coding sequence is TGTGCCAGCAGTTTTGATCAGAATCGAGACTACGAGCAGTACTTC.